Presented here are 26 T cell receptor beta chains from one specimen sequenced in a study of T-cell reconstitution after alpha-beta-depleted transplantation in children. A library of TCRbeta sequences, prepared with unique molecular identifiers, was generated. TCRdb recomputed calls from the PCR reads with MiXCR, one row per CDR3 protein. The profile shows about 580,000 distinct CDR3 sequences, more than 20% of them singletons. The sequencing here drew on PBMCs, mostly from graft donor cells, taken 360 days after TCRalphabeta/CD19-depleted stem cell transplant. These receptors were collected from a boy younger than two who had a stem cell transplant for acute myeloid leukemia, so the T cells may come from the graft donor.

This clonotype was observed many times. The genes are TRBV15 and TRBJ2-3, with TRBD2 matching over 13 bases. J was trimmed by 3 bases and V by 5 bases; bases with no gene match: 5. Germline V gives CDR1 LNHNV, CDR2 YYDKDF (reference sequence). This CDR3 is 16 amino acids long. The CDR3 reads CATSSGTSGMTDTQYF. CDR3 nucleotides: TGTGCCACCAGCTCCGGGACTAGCGGGATGACAGATACGCAGTATTTT.

The CDR3 sequence: CASSYGGEGYEQYF. The DNA of the CDR3 is TGCGCCAGCAGCTATGGGGGAGAGGGCTACGAGCAGTACTTC. This rearrangement joins TRBV5-1 to TRBJ2-7, with D perhaps being TRBD1 or TRBD2 (5 bases each). There are 14 residues in the CDR3. V was pared by 3 bases and J by 3 bases, with 13 bases between. CDR1 is SGHRS, CDR2 YFSETQ, per germline.

This clonotype was counted only a few times. This chain joins TRBV28 and TRBJ2-1; 9 bases agree with TRBD1. The CDR3 has 17 amino acids. Germline V gene data show CDR1 as MDHEN and CDR2 as SYDVKM. The ends lost 5 bases at V and 0 bases at J; junction bases unmatched: 8. CDR3 in DNA: TGTGCCAGCAGTCCGCGGACAGGGGCGGTCTCCTACAATGAGCAGTTCTTC. Its protein product is CASSPRTGAVSYNEQFF. Drawing the rest from reference TRBV28 and TRBJ2-1, the complete variable domain is DVKVTQSSRYLVKRTGEKVFLECVQDMDHENMFWYRQDPGLGLRLIYFSYDVKMKEKGDIPEGYSVSREKKERFSLILESASTNQTSMYLCASSPRTGAVSYNEQFFGPGTRLTVL.

The count of this clonotype is one. This chain uses TRBV6-2 or TRBV6-3 with TRBJ2-7; D is possibly TRBD1 or TRBD2 (5 bases each). V was pared by 2 bases and J by 5 bases, with 16 bases between. The CDR3 sequence is 15 residues long. CDR1 and CDR2 (germline): MNHEY, SVGEGT. DNA of the CDR3: TGTGCCAGCAGTTACGGGGGAACCCAATTCGACGAGCAGTACGTC. Translating gives CASSYGGTQFDEQYV.

This clonotype was counted a few times. This chain links TRBV12-3 or TRBV12-4 with TRBJ1-2; TRBD1 aligns across 8 bases. The V segment lost 5 bases and the J segment 5 bases; nucleotides outside the gene matches: 4. CDR3 length: 13 amino acids. In DNA form, the CDR3 reads TGTGCCAGCAGTGTGACAGGGGTTTATGGCTACACCTTC. Translated, it gives CASSVTGVYGYTF.

This clonotype has at least ten counts. The chain couples TRBV29-1 to TRBJ2-1, with 7 bases identical to TRBD2. The length of the CDR3 is 14 residues. Germline CDR1 SQVTM, CDR2 ANQGSEA. V shed 7 bases and J 0 bases; nucleotides not matched to a gene: 6. The CDR3 nucleotides are TGCAGCGCCACCCGCGGGAGCTCCTACAATGAGCAGTTCTTC. This encodes CSATRGSSYNEQFF.

The rearrangement uses TRBV12-3 or TRBV12-4 and TRBJ2-3, with 8 bases that match TRBD2. The CDR3 length is 21 residues. V gave up 3 bases and J gave up 1 base; unmatched junction bases: 21. CDR3 sequence reads: CASSLILLRGDPRLGTDTQYF. For the CDR3, the DNA is TGTGCCAGCAGTTTGATCCTTCTGCGGGGGGACCCCAGATTGGGCACAGATACGCAGTATTTT.

This clonotype was found a few times. The chain joins TRBV7-2 to TRBJ2-1, with D perhaps TRBD1 (5 bases). The germline gives CDR1 SGHTA, CDR2 FQGNSA. Deletions cut 2 bases from V and 6 bases from J, with 14 bases between. The CDR3 length is 15 residues. CDR3 region: CASSLMGPPGNEQFF. CDR3 in DNA: TGTGCCAGCAGCTTAATGGGGCCCCCTGGCAATGAGCAGTTCTTC.

There are many counts of this clonotype. The V and J genes are TRBV12-3 or TRBV12-4 and TRBJ1-2, with D maybe TRBD1 (6 bases). The CDR3 consists of 15 residues. V lost 6 bases and J 8 bases, leaving 22 bases between the germline ends. As DNA, the CDR3 is TGTGCCAGCAGCTCCACAGGGTCAGGCCCCAACGGCTACACCTTC. Encoded protein: CASSSTGSGPNGYTF.

In this sample, this clonotype turned up a few times. In DNA, the CDR3 is TGTGCCAGCAGCTTACCGGGACAGAGGTTAGAAACCTACGAGCAGTACTTC. It specifies CASSLPGQRLETYEQYF. The V call is TRBV5-4, the J call TRBJ2-7, with 7 bases aligning to TRBD1. V was clipped by 2 bases and J by 2 bases; unmatched bases: 13. The CDR3 has 17 amino acids. The V gene's germline CDR1 is SGHNT and CDR2 YYREEE (reference sequence).

The V and J genes are TRBV7-2 and TRBJ2-2; no firm D call. The V end lost 7 bases, the J end lost 6 bases, and 12 bases lay between the germline ends. The germline V gene has CDR1 SGHTA and CDR2 FQGNSA. This CDR3 spans 13 amino acids. The CDR3 reads CASTKTASGELFF. The CDR3 DNA reads as TGTGCCAGCACCAAAACGGCGTCCGGGGAGCTGTTTTTT.

This clonotype has only a few counts. The CDR3 reads CSARGLGEKLFF. The CDR3 DNA reads TGCAGCGCTCGGGGGCTTGGAGAAAAACTGTTTTTT. This chain connects TRBV29-1 to TRBJ1-4; possible D gene TRBD1, 6 bases. The CDR3 is 12 residues long. CDR1 is SQVTM and CDR2 is ANQGSEA in the germline V gene. Trimming removed 7 bases from V and 8 bases from J, with 14 bases in between.

This clonotype was counted at least ten times. The chain joins TRBV4-1 to TRBJ1-2, with D uncertain. This CDR3 is 16 amino acids long. V lost 4 bases, J lost 0 bases, and 15 bases lay in between. Germline V gene lookup returns CDR1 MGHRA and CDR2 YSYEKL. CDR3 region: CASSPSVTATNYGYTF. For the CDR3, the DNA is TGCGCCAGCAGCCCCTCGGTAACTGCTACTAACTATGGCTACACCTTC.

This clonotype was detected ten times or more. The CDR3 coding sequence is TGTGCCAGCAGTTTAGCGGGGGGCGAGGCAGATACGCAGTATTTT. Encoded protein: CASSLAGGEADTQYF. The gene calls are TRBV12-3 or TRBV12-4 and TRBJ2-3; D possibly matches TRBD1 or TRBD2 (6 bases each). The CDR3 sequence is 15 residues long. Trimming cost V 0 bases and J 4 bases, with 11 bases left between them.

The chain couples TRBV7-9 to TRBJ1-3, with D unresolved. The CDR3 is made up of 15 amino acids. Looked up from germline, CDR1 is SEHNR and CDR2 is FQNEAQ (reference sequence). V was trimmed by 1 base and J by 0 bases, leaving 7 bases between them. CDR3 nucleotide sequence: TGTGCCAGCAGCTTAGTCGGGATCTCTGGAAACACCATATATTTT. Translating it yields CASSLVGISGNTIYF.

Many counts were recorded for this clonotype. The V call is TRBV28, the J call TRBJ1-6, with 7 bases lining up with TRBD1. V dropped 7 bases and J dropped 6; count of bases not matched to a gene: 6. The CDR3 is made up of 14 amino acids. Germline loops: CDR1 MDHEN, CDR2 SYDVKM. The CDR3 nucleotides are TGTGCCAGCAAAGGGGGCAGTCTTAATTCACCCCTCCACTTT. The encoded protein is CASKGGSLNSPLHF.

V is TRBV19 and J is TRBJ2-5; weak D call: TRBD1 (6 bases). The V end lost 5 bases, the J end lost 4 bases, and 14 bases lay between the germline ends. The CDR3 extends over 14 amino acids. Germline V gene lookup returns CDR1 LNHDA and CDR2 SQIVND (reference sequence). CDR3 DNA: TGTGCCAGTAGTTGGCAGGGGCTTGGAGAGACCCAGTACTTC. It specifies CASSWQGLGETQYF.

This clonotype was picked up many times. The V and J genes are TRBV12-3 or TRBV12-4 and TRBJ2-3, with 7 bases that match TRBD2. The V and J ends lost 2 bases and 0 bases, in that order; junction bases with no gene match: 2. The CDR3 loop spans 15 amino acids. The CDR3 reads CASSLRGESTDTQYF. CDR3 nucleotide sequence: TGTGCCAGCAGTTTACGGGGGGAAAGCACAGATACGCAGTATTTT.

There are many counts of this clonotype. V is TRBV7-2 and J is TRBJ2-3; tentative D call: TRBD2 (6 bases). CDR1 is SGHTA, CDR2 FQGNSA, per germline. The CDR3 is made up of 16 amino acids. The V gene lost 1 base and the J gene lost 0 bases, with 11 bases spanning the gap. CDR3 sequence: CASSLVRGRSTDTQYF. CDR3 DNA sequence: TGTGCCAGCAGCTTAGTGCGGGGAAGGAGCACAGATACGCAGTATTTT.

This clonotype was seen just once. The CDR3 is CASSFYRVHLGEQYF. CDR3 DNA: TGTGCCAGCAGCTTTTACAGGGTCCATTTGGGGGAGCAGTACTTC. The chain has TRBV7-9 and TRBJ2-7; maybe TRBD1 (6 bases). With 3 bases removed from V and 7 bases from J, the gap between germline ends came to 19 bases. CDR3 length: 15 residues. Germline V lookup: CDR1 SEHNR, CDR2 FQNEAQ (reference sequence).

There are a few counts of this clonotype. The chain is built from TRBV12-3 or TRBV12-4 and TRBJ2-5; possibly TRBD1 or TRBD2 for D (5 bases each). CDR3 length: 14 amino acids. V was cut by 4 bases and J by 4 bases, with 13 bases left in between. CDR3 sequence: CASSSGTAGETQYF. The DNA for the CDR3 is TGTGCCAGCAGTTCCGGGACGGCGGGAGAGACCCAGTACTTC.

This chain joins TRBV7-2 and TRBJ2-7; TRBD2 might be the D (5 bases). The CDR3 consists of 15 residues. Between the trimmed V and J ends, which lost 5 bases and 0 bases, there was a span of 14 bases. Germline assignment: CDR1 SGHTA and CDR2 FQGNSA. The CDR3 loop reads CASSGERGRSYEQYF. In DNA form, the CDR3 reads TGTGCCAGCAGCGGAGAAAGAGGGCGCTCCTACGAGCAGTACTTC.

This clonotype appeared many times. This chain connects TRBV7-9 to TRBJ1-3; maybe TRBD1 (6 bases). Trimming stripped 4 bases from V and 1 base from J, with 14 bases between. The CDR3 contains 16 residues. Germline-derived CDR1 and CDR2 are SEHNR and FQNEAQ (reference sequence). CDR3 nucleotides: TGTGCCAGCAGCTCCGGAAGGGGGGCATCTGGAAACACCATATATTTT. Translation gives CASSSGRGASGNTIYF.

Note on this clonotype: The CDR3 does not close with the conserved phenylalanine or tryptophan, likely indicating a read error. The chain joins TRBV7-2 to TRBJ2-1; tentative D call: TRBD2 (5 bases). The V end was cut by 4 bases, the J end by 10 bases, with 8 bases between. Germline V gene lookup returns CDR1 SGHTA and CDR2 FQGNSA. The CDR3 length is 11 residues. CDR3 protein: CASSSRGEQFI. The CDR3, as DNA: TGTGCCAGCAGCTCCCGAGGGGAGCAGTTCATC.

There are many counts of this clonotype. This chain joins TRBV12-3 or TRBV12-4 and TRBJ2-4; TRBD2 might be the D (5 bases). The germline V and J ends were trimmed by 6 bases and 8 bases, with 23 bases remaining between them. CDR3 length: 16 residues. The CDR3 DNA follows: TGTGCCAGCAGCCCGACTATACTCCAATCTTCCCACATTCAGTACTTC. This sequence encodes CASSPTILQSSHIQYF.

The chain couples TRBV7-8 to TRBJ2-3; D is unclear. V gave up 0 bases and J gave up 4 bases, with 14 bases separating them. This CDR3 has 16 amino acids. From germline, CDR1 is SGHVS and CDR2 FQNEAQ. CDR3 DNA: TGTGCCAGCAGCTTAGCTCGGCTAGTCCCCCCAGATACGCAGTATTTT. Encoded protein: CASSLARLVPPDTQYF.